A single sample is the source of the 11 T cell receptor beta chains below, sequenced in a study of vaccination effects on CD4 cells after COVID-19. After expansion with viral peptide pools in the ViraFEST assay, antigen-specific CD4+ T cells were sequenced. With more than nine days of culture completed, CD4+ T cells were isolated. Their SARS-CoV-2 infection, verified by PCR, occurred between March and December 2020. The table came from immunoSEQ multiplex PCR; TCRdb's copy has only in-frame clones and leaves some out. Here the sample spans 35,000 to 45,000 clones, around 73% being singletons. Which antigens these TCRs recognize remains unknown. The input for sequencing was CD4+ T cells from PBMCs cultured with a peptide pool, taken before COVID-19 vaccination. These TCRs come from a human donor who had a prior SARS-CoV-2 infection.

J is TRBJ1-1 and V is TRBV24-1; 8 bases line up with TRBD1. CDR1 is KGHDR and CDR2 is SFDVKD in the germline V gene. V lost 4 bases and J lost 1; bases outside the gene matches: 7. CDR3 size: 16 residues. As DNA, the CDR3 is TGTGCCACCAGTGAATTTAGGACAGGGCGGAACACTGAAGCTTTCTTT. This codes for CATSEFRTGRNTEAFF.

CDR3 DNA: TGTGCTAGTGGGTCGGTCCGACAGAAGAACACTGAAGCTTTCTTT. It yields the protein CASGSVRQKNTEAFF. The chain combines TRBV12-5 with TRBJ1-1, with a possible D match to TRBD1 (5 bases). Deletions cut 6 bases from V and 1 base from J, with 15 bases between. Germline V gives CDR1 LGHNT, CDR2 FRNRAP. The CDR3 has 15 residues.

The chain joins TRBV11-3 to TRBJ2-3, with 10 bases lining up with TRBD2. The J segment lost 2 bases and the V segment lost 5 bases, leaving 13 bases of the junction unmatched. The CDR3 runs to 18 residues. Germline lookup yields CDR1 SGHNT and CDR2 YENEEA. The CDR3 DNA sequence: TGTGCCAGCAGCCTCAGGACAGCGGGAGGGCTTGTCACAGATACGCAGTATTTT. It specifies CASSLRTAGGLVTDTQYF.

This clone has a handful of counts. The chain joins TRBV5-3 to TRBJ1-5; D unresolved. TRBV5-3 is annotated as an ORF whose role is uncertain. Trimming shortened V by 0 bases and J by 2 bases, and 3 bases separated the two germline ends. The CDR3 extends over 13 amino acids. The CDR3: CARSLVCNQPQHF. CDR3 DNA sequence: TGTGCCAGAAGCTTGGTTTGCAATCAGCCCCAGCATTTT.

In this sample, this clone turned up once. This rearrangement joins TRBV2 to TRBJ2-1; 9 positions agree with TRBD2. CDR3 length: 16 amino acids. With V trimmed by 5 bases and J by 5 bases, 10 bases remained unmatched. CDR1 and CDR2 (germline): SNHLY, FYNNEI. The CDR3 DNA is TGTGCCAGCAGTCATTGGACTAGCGAGGCCGACAATGAGCAGTTCTTC. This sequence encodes CASSHWTSEADNEQFF.

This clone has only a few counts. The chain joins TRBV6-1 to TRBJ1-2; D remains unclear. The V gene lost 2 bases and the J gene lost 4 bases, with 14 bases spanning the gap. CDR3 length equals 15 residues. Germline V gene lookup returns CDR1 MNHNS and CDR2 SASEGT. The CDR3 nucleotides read TGTGCCAGCAGTGAACGAGGCAGAGAAGGCTATGGCTACACCTTC. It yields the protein CASSERGREGYGYTF.

Here the CDR3 DNA reads TGTGCCAGCAGCTTCAGCAATGGGGATACGCAGTATTTT. This encodes CASSFSNGDTQYF. The rearrangement uses TRBV11-3 and TRBJ2-3; D gene unclear. This CDR3 is 13 amino acids long. CDR1 is SGHNT and CDR2 is YENEEA in the germline V gene. Trimming left V 3 bases short and J 6 bases short, with 10 bases between.

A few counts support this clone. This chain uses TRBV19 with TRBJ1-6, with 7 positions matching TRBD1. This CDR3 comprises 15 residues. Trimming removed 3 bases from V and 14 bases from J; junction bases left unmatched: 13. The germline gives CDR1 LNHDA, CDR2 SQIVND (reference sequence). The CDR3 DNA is TGTGCCAGTAGTATTTTGCCCGGACAGGACTTCGCCCTCCACTTT. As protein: CASSILPGQDFALHF.

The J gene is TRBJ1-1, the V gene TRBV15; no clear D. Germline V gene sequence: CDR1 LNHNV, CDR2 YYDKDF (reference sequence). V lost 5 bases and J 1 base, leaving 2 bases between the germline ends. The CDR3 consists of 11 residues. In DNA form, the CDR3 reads TGTGCCACCAGCGGGAACACTGAAGCTTTCTTT. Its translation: CATSGNTEAFF.

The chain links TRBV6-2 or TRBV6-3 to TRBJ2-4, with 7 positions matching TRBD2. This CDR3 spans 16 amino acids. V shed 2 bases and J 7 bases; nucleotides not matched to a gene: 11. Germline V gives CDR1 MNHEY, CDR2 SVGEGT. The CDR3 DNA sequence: TGTGCCAGCAGTTACCCACGGGAGGCCCATATTAACATTCAGTACTTC. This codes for CASSYPREAHINIQYF.

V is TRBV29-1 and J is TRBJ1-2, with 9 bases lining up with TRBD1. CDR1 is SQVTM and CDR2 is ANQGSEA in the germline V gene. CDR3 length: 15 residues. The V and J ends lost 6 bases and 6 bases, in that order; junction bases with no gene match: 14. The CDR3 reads CSVHQAGTGRDGYTF. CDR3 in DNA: TGCAGCGTCCATCAAGCCGGGACAGGGAGAGATGGCTACACCTTC. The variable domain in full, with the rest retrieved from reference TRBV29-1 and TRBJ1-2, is SAVISQKPSRDICQRGTSLTIQCQVDSQVTMMFWYRQQPGQSLTLIATANQGSEATYESGFVIDKFPISRPNLTFSTLTVSNMSPEDSSIYLCSVHQAGTGRDGYTFGSGTRLTVV.